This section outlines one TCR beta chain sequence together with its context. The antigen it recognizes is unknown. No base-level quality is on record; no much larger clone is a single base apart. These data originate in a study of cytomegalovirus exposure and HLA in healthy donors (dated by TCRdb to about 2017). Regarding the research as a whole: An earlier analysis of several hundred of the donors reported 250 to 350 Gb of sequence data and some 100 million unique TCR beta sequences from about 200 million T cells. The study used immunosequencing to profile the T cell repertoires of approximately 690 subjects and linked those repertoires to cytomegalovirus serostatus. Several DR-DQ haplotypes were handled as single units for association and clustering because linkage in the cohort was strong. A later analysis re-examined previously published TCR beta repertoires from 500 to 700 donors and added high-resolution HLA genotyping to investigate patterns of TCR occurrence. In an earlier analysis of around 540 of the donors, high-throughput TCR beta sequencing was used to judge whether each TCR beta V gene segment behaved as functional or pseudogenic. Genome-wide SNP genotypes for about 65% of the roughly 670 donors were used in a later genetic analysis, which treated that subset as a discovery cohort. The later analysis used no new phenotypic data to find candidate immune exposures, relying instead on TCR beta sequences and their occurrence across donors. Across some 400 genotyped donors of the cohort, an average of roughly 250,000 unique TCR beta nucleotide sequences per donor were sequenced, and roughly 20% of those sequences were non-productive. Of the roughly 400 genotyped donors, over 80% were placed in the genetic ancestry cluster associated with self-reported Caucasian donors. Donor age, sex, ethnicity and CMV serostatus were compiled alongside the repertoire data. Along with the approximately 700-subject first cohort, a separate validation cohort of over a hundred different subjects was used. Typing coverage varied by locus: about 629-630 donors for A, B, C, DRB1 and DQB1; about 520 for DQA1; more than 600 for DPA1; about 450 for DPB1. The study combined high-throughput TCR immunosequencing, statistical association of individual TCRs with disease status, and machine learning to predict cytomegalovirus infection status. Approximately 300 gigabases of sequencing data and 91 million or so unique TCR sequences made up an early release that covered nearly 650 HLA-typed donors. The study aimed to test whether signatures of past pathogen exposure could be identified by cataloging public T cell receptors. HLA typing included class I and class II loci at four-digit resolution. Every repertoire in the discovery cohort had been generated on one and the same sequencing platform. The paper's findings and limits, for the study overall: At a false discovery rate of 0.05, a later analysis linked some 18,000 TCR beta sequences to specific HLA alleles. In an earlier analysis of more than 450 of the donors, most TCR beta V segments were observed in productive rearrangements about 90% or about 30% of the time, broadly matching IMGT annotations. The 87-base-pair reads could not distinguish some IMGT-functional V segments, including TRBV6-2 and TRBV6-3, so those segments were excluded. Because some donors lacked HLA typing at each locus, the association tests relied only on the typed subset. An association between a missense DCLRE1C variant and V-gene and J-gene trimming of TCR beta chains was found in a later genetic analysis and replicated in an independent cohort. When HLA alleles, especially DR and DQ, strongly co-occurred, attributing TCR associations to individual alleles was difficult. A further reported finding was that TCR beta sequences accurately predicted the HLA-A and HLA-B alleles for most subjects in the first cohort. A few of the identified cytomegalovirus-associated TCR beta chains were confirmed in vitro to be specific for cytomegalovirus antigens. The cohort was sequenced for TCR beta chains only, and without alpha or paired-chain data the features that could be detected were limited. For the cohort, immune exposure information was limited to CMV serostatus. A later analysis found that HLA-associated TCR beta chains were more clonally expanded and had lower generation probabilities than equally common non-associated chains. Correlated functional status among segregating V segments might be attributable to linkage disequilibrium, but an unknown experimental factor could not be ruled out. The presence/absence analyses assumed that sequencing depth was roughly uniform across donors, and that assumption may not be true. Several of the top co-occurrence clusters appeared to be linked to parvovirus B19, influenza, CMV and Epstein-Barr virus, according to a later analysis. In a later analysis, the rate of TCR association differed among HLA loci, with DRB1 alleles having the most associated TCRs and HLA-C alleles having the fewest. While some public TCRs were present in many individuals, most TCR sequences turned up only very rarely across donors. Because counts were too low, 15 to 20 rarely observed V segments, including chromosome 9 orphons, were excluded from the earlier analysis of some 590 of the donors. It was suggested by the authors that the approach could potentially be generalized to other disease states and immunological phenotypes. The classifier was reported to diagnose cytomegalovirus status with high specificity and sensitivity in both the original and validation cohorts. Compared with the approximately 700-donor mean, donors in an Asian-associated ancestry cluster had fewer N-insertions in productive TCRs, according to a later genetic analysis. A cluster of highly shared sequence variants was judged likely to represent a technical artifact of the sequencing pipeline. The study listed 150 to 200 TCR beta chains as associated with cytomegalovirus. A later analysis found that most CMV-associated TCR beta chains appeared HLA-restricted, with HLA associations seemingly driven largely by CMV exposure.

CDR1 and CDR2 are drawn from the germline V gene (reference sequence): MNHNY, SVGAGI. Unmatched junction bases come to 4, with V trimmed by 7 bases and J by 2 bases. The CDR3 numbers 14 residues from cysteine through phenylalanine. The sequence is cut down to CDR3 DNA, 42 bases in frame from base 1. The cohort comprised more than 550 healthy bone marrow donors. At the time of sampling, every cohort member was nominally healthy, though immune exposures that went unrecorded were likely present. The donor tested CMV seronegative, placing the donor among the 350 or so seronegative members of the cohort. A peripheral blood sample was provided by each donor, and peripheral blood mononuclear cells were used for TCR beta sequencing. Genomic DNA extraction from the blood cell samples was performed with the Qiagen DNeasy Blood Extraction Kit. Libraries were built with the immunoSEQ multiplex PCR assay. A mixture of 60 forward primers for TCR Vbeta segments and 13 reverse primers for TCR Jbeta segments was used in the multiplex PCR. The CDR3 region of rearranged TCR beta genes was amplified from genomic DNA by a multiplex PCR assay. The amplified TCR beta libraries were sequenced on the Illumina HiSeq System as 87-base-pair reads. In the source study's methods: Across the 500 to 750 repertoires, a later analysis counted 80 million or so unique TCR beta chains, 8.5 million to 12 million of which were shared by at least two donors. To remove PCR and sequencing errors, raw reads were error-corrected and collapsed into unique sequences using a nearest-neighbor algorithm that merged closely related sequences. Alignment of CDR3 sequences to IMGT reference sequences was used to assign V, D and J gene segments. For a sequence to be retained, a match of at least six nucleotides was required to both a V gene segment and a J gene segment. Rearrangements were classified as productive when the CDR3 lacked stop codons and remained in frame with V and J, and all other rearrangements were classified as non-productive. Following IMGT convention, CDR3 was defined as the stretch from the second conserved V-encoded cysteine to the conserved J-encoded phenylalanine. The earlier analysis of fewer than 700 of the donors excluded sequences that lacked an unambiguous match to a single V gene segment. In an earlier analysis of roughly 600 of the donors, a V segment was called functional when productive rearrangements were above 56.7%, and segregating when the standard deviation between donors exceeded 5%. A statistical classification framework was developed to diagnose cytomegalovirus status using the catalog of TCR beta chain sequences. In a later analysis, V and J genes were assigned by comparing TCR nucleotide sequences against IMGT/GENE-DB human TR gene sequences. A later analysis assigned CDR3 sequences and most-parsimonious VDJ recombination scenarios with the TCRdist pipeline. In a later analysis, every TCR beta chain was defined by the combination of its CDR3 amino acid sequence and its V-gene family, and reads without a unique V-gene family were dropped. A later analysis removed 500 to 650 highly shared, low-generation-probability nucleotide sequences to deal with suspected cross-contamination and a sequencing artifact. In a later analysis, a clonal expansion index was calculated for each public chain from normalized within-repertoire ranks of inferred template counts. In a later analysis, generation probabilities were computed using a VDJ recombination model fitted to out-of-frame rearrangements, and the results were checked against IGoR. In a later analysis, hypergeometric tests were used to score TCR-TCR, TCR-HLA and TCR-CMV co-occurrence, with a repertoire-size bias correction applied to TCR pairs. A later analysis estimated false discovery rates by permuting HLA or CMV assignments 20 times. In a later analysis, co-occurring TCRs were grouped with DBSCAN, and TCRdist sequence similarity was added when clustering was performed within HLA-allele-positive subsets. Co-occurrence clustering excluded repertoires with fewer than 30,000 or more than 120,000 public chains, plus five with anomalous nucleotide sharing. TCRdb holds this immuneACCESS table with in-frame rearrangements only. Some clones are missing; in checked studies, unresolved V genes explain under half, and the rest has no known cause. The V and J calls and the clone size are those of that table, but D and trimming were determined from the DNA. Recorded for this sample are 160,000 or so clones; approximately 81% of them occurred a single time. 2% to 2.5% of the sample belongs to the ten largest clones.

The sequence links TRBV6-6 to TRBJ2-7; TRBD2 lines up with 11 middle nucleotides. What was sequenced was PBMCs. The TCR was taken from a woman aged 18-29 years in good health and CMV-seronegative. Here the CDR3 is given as CASNLAGGAYEQYF. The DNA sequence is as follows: TGTGCCAGCAATCTAGCGGGGGGAGCCTACGAGCAGTACTTC.